This section outlines one T cell receptor beta chain sequence together with its context. The antigen remains unidentified. This specimen comes from a study of OX40 agonist ivuxolimab in advanced cancers. CDR1 LGHNA and CDR2 YNFKEQ come from the germline V gene. The trim removed 4 bases at V and 4 bases at J, leaving 5 bases unmatched. There are 14 residues in the CDR3. Data came from immunoSEQ multiplex PCR; TCRdb stores just in-frame clones and leaves some out. The top ten hold roughly 25% of the sample, which has about 30,000 clones, about 83% seen once. General study findings and limits: Among the nonresponders, some also had low normalized T-cell clonal expansion.

The chain combines TRBV4-2 with TRBJ2-7, with 9 bases lining up with TRBD2. The clonotype originates from an adult with an advanced solid tumor such as melanoma, head and neck, liver or kidney cancer. This specimen was CD4+ or CD8+ T cells sorted from blood, taken in a trial of the OX40 agonist ivuxolimab. Written as DNA, the CDR3 is TGTGCCAGCAGCCCCGGGACTAGCCCATACGAGCAGTACTTC. Amino acid sequence: CASSPGTSPYEQYF.